This T cell receptor (beta chain) comes out of a study of CD8+CD57+ T cells in acquired aplastic anemia. For the study at large: Mean DNA quantity obtained from sorted CD4+ and CD8+ cells was 3 to 4 ug.

Genomic DNA, serving as template, underwent TCR beta VDJ and CDR3 profiling. In TCRdb, the reads were re-called with MiXCR into one record per CDR3 protein. The sample consists of about 40,000 distinct CDR3 sequences, less than 65% of them appearing once. The CDR3 is 14 amino acids. Germline CDR1 is SGHTA and CDR2 is FQGNSA. The V end was cut by 5 bases, the J end by 2 bases, with 13 bases between. Patients picked for sequencing had shown CD8+CD57+ cell expansion detected by flow cytometry. This TCR came from a human donor with aplastic anemia. The genes are TRBV7-2 and TRBJ2-7; D uncertain. The specimen was sorted CD4+, CD8+, or CD8+CD57+ T cells (not recorded which) from PBMCs. The CDR3 DNA is TGTGCCAGCAGCAAGGAACACGGACCCTACGAGCAGTACTTC. Its protein is CASSKEHGPYEQYF.